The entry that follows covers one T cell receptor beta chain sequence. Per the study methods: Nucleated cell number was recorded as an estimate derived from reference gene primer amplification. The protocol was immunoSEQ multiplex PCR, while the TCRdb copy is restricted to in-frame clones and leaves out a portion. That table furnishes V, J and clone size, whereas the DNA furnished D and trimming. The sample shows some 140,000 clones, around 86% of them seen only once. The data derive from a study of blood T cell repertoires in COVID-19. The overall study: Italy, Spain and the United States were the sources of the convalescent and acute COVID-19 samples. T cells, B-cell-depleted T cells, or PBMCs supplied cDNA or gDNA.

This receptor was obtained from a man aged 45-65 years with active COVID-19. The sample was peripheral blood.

The CDR3 DNA reads TGTGCCAGCAGTTTTAGTGGACTAGCGGGGGGGTACGAGCAGTACTTC. This translates into CASSFSGLAGGYEQYF. The chain carries TRBV27 and TRBJ2-7; 15 positions match TRBD2. V dropped 3 bases and J dropped 4; count of bases not matched to a gene: 4. The CDR3 length is 16 residues. Germline assignment: CDR1 MNHEY and CDR2 SMNVEV (reference sequence).